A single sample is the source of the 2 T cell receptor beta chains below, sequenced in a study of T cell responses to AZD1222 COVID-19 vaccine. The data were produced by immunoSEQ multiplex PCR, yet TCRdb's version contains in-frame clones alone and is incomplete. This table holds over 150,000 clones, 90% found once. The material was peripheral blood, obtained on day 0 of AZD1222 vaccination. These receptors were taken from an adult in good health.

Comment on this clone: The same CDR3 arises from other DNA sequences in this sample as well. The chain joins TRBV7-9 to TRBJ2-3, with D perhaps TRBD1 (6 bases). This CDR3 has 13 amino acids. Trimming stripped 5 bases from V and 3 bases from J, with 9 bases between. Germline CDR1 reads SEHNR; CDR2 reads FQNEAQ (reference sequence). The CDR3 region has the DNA TGTGCCAGCAGCCCGACAGGAACAGATACGCAGTATTTT. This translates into CASSPTGTDTQYF. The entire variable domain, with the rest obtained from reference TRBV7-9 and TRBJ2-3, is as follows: DTGVSQNPRHKITKRGQNVTFRCDPISEHNRLYWYRQTLGQGPEFLTYFQNEAQLEKSRLLSDRFSAERPKGSFSTLEIQRTEQGDSAMYLCASSPTGTDTQYFGPGTRLTVL.

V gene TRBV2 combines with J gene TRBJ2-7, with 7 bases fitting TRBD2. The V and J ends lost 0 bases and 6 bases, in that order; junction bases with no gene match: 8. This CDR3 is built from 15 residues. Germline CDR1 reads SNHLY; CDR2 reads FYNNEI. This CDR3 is CASSEAPGGKGEQYF. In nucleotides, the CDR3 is TGTGCCAGCAGTGAAGCCCCCGGGGGGAAGGGCGAGCAGTACTTC.